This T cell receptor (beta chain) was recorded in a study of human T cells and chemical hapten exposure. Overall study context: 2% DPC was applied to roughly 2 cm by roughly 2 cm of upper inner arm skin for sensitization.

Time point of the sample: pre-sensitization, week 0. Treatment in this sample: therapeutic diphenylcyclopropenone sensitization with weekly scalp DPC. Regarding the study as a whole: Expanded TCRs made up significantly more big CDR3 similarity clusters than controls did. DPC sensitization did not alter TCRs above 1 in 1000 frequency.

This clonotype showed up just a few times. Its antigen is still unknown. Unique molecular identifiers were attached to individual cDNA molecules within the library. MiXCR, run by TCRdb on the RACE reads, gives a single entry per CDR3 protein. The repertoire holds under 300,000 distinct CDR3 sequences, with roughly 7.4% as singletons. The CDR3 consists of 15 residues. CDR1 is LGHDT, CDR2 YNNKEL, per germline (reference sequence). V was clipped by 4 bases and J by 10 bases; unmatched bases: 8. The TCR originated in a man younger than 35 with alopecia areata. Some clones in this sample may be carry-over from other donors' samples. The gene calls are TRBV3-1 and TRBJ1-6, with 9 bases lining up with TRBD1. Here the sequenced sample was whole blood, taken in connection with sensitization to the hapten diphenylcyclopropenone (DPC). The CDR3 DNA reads TGTGCCAGCAGCCCCCACCGGGACAGGGTCTCACCCCTCCACTTT. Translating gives CASSPHRDRVSPLHF.